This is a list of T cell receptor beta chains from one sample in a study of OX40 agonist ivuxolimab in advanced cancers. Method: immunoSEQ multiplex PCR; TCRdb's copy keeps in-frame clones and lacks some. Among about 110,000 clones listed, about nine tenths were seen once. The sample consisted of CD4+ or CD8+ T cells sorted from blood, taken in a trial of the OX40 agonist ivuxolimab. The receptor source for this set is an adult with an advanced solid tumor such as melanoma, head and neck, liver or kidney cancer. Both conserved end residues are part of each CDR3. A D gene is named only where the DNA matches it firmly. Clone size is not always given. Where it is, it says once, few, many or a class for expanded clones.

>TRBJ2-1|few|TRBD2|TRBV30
CAWGGRLAGGPSEQFF
TGTGCCTGGGGAGGGCGGCTAGCGGGAGGGCCCAGTGAGCAGTTCTTC
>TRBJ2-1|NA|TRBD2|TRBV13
CASSEGLARINEQFF
TGTGCCAGCAGCGAGGGACTAGCGAGGATCAATGAGCAGTTCTTC
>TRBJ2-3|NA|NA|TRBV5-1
CASSLEGGRDTQYF
TGCGCCAGCAGCTTGGAGGGGGGGCGAGATACGCAGTATTTT
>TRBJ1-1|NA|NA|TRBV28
CASGGSLNTEAFF
TGTGCCAGCGGGGGCAGCCTGAACACTGAAGCTTTCTTT
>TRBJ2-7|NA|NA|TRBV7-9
CASSLGQAPYEQYF
TGTGCCAGCAGCTTAGGGCAGGCCCCCTACGAGCAGTACTTC
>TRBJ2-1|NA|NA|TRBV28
CASIRSSYNEQFF
TGTGCCAGCATAAGGAGCTCCTACAATGAGCAGTTCTTC
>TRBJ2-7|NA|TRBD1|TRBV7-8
CASSVGTANYEQYF
TGTGCCAGCAGCGTCGGGACAGCAAACTACGAGCAGTACTTC
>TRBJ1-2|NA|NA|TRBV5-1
CASSLGDNSYGYTF
TGCGCCAGCAGCTTGGGGGACAACTCTTATGGCTACACCTTC
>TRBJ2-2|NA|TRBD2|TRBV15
CATSRDLFGGNENTGELFF
TGTGCCACCAGCAGAGATTTGTTCGGGGGGAACGAGAACACCGGGGAGCTGTTTTTT
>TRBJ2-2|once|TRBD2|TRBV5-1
CASSLGPSGRTGELFF
TGCGCCAGCAGCTTGGGTCCTAGCGGGAGGACCGGGGAGCTGTTTTTT
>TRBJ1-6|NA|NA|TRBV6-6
CASCTSGNSPLHF
TGTGCCAGCTGTACTTCAGGGAATTCACCCCTCCACTTT
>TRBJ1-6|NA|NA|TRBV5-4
CASSLDSAYSPLHF
TGTGCCAGCAGTTTAGACAGCGCCTATTCACCCCTCCACTTT
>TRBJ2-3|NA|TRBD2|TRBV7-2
CASSEPGLDQFTDTQYF
TGTGCCAGCAGTGAACCGGGACTAGATCAGTTTACAGATACGCAGTATTTT
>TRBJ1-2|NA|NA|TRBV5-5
CASSFRKQAFGGYTF
TGTGCCAGCAGCTTTAGAAAGCAGGCTTTCGGTGGCTACACCTTC
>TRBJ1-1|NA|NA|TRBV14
CASSRSLGTEAFF
TGTGCCAGCAGCCGATCTTTGGGCACTGAAGCTTTCTTT
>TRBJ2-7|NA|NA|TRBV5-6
CASSRGDGGPQREQYF
TGTGCCAGCAGCCGGGGCGACGGGGGGCCCCAACGGGAGCAGTACTTC
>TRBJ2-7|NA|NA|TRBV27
CASSSQDSSYEQYF
TGTGCCAGCAGTTCACAGGACAGCTCCTACGAGCAGTACTTC
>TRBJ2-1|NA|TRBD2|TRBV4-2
CASSQDPPGGRNEQFF
TGTGCCAGCAGCCAAGATCCCCCGGGGGGTAGGAATGAGCAGTTCTTC
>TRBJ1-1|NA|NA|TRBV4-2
CASSQAGRLNTEAFF
TGTGCCAGCAGCCAAGCAGGCAGATTAAACACTGAAGCTTTCTTT
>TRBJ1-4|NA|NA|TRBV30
CAWRGSIEKLFF
TGTGCCTGGCGGGGGAGTATTGAAAAACTGTTTTTT
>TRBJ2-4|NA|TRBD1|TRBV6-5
CASSLGQVRDIQYF
TGTGCCAGCAGTCTGGGACAGGTCAGGGACATTCAGTACTTC
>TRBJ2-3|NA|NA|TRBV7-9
CASSLRQSTDTQYF
TGTGCCAGCAGCTTAAGACAGTCCACAGATACGCAGTATTTT
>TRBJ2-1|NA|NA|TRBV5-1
CASSLKGNEQFF
TGCGCCAGCAGCTTGAAGGGAAATGAGCAGTTCTTC
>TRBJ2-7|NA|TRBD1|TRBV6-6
CASRSIRDRVGEQYF
TGTGCCAGCAGATCAATCAGGGACAGGGTTGGCGAGCAGTACTTC
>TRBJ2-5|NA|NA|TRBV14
CASSQGLRGGETQYF
TGTGCCAGCAGCCAAGGTTTAAGGGGAGGAGAGACCCAGTACTTC
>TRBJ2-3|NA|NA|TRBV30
CAWSEPTEISGTQYF
TGTGCCTGGAGTGAACCGACCGAAATATCGGGTACGCAGTATTTT
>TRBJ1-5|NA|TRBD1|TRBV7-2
CASSLGQGMGNQPQHF
TGTGCCAGCAGCCTCGGACAGGGGATGGGCAATCAGCCCCAGCATTTT
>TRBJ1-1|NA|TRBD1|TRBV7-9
CLGGQATRGEAFF
TGTTTAGGGGGACAGGCGACAAGGGGTGAAGCTTTCTTT
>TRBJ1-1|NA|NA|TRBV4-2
CASSQEVFRYTEAFF
TGTGCCAGCAGCCAAGAAGTATTTCGTTACACTGAAGCTTTCTTT
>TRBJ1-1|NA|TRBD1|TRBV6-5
CASRRDRGAEAFF
TGTGCCAGCAGACGGGACAGGGGCGCTGAAGCTTTCTTT
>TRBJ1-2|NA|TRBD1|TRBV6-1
CASRQGVVTGYTF
TGTGCCAGCAGACAGGGGGTAGTAACTGGCTACACCTTC
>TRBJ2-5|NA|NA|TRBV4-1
CASSQDNAAAQETQYF
TGCGCCAGCAGCCAAGATAACGCAGCAGCCCAAGAGACCCAGTACTTC
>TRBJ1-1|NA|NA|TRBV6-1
CASIRGGGENTEAFF
TGTGCCAGCATCCGAGGGGGGGGCGAGAACACTGAAGCTTTCTTT
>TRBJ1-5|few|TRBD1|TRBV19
CASSMNRGPNQPQHF
TGTGCCAGTAGTATGAACAGGGGGCCGAATCAGCCCCAGCATTTT
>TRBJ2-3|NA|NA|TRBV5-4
CASSPGTTDTQYF
TGTGCCAGCAGCCCGGGGACCACAGATACGCAGTATTTT
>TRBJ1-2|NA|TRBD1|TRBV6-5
CASSYSQGEINYGYTF
TGTGCCAGCAGTTACTCGCAGGGGGAGATTAACTATGGCTACACCTTC